This entry features one T cell receptor (beta chain) sequence. Its specificity is unknown. This PCR relied on a set of 60 Vbeta primers and 13 Jbeta primers. Produced via immunoSEQ multiplex PCR; TCRdb's table is partial and in-frame only. The table lists over 110,000 clones, 78% of them singletons. Per germline, CDR1 MNHNS and CDR2 SASEGT. The CDR3 sequence is 11 residues long. V lost 11 bases and J 5 bases, leaving 13 bases between the germline ends. This sample stems from a study of cytomegalovirus exposure and HLA in healthy donors. Study-level findings and limits: A few of the chains that were CMV-associated were confirmed in vitro to be specific for CMV antigens.

The sequence derives from a female donor in good health and CMV-seronegative. The chain uses TRBV6-1 and TRBJ2-7; possible D gene TRBD1, 6 bases. Sequencing was performed on PBMCs. Here the CDR3 reads CAATGFDEQYF. The CDR3 nucleotides read TGTGCCGCCACAGGGTTCGACGAGCAGTACTTC.